This TCR beta chain was documented in a study of blood T cell repertoires in COVID-19 (dated by TCRdb to about 2020). General notes on the study: Samples covering the acute and convalescent phases of COVID-19 were provided by collaborators in the United States, Italy and Spain. The material from the prospective study consisted of cDNA or gDNA derived from T cells, B-cell-depleted T cells, or PBMCs. Where HLA class I and class II types were available, the types were taken from metadata supplied by the sample provider, not from assay-based typing. Samples came from the ongoing ImmuneRACE study (first 160 participants) plus 1,254 subjects from 6 global collaborators. Deeply sampled blood TCRbeta repertoires from subjects exposed to, actively infected with, or recovered from COVID-19 were included in the dataset. The repertoires were made available in a free public database intended to serve as a resource for research on the immune response to SARS-CoV-2. A de-identified subject ID, COVID-19 status, age in years and sex were almost always included in the sample metadata.

Participants in the prospective study were enrolled through a virtual design, were aged roughly 18 to 100 years, and lived in 24 United States geographic areas. In the prospective study, participants were assigned to cohorts based on the clinical history participants reported in a screening survey and a study questionnaire. In the prospective study, whole blood, serum and a nasopharyngeal or oropharyngeal swab were collected from each participant by mobile phlebotomists. Prospective study participants could optionally give additional blood draws and questionnaires over a roughly two-month period. Before DNA extraction, blood samples from the prospective study were shipped at room temperature or frozen. From V the trimming removes 1 base and from J it removes 4 bases, while the gene matches leave 1 base of the junction unaccounted for. The CDR3 has 14 amino acids, counting the end cysteine and phenylalanine. Of all the DNA, just the CDR3 is kept, 42 bases in frame from base 1. CDR1 and CDR2 (KGHSH, LQKENI) derive from the germline V gene.

Details on this clone: This receptor's antigen is unknown. No much larger clone exists at a distance of one base, and base qualities are not known.

The immunoSEQ Assay, a bias-controlled multiplex PCR, was used to amplify TCRbeta CDR3 regions from genomic DNA. As for how the authors treated the data: The number of nucleated cells in each sample was estimated by amplification of reference gene primers within the assay. To quantify the absolute abundance of each unique TCRbeta CDR3 rearrangement, sequence reads were collapsed and filtered. Productive Simpson clonality was computed per sample as the square root of Simpson's diversity index over productive rearrangements. The immuneACCESS repertoire file appears here via TCRdb, limited to in-frame rearrangements. These files lack a portion of the clones; in checked studies, under half of the deficit traces to unresolved V genes, and the cause of the others is not known. From that table come the V and J calls and clone size; the DNA was used to work out D and trimming. The sample profile shows some 200,000 clones; more than 70% of them were found once. The ten most abundant clones make up about 7.7% of the sample.

What the work shows at the level of the full study, not this receptor alone: The quantity of clinical and demographic metadata differed by source and by participant and was supplied without curation.

This clonotype was sampled from a woman between 40 and 55 years old with acute COVID-19. Sequenced material: PBMCs or T cells enriched from blood (not recorded which). Recombination joined TRBV18 with TRBJ1-5; 7 of the junction bases match TRBD1. The sequenced DNA: TGTGCCAGCTCACCACGACAGGGAAATCAGCCCCAGCATTTT. Its translation reads: CASSPRQGNQPQHF.